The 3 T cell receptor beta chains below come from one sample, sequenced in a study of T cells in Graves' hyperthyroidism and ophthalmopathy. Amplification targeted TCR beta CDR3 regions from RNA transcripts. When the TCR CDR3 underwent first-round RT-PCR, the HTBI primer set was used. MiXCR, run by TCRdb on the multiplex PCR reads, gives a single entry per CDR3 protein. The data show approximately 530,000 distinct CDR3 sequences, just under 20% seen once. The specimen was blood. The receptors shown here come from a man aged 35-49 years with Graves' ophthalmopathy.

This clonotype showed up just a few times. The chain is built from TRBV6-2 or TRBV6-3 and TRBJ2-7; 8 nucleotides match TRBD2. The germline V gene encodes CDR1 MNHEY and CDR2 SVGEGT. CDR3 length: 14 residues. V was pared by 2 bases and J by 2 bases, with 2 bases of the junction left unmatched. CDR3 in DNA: TGTGCCAGCAGTTACGGAGCGGGAGCCTACGAGCAGTACTTC. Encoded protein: CASSYGAGAYEQYF.

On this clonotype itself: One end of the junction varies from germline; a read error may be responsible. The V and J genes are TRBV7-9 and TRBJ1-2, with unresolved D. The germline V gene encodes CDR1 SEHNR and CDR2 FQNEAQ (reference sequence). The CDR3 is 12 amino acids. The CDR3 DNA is TGTGCCAACAGCTTAGAGGCCTATGGCTACACCTTC. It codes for CANSLEAYGYTF.

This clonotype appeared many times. CDR3 bases: TGTGCCTGGAGTCTGGGGAATGGCTACACCTTC. Amino acid sequence: CAWSLGNGYTF. V gene TRBV30 combines with J gene TRBJ1-2; D not resolved. Germline assignment: CDR1 GTSNPN and CDR2 SVGIG (reference sequence). V lost 2 bases, J lost 6 bases, and 7 bases lay in between. The CDR3 length is 11 residues.